Shown below are 5 T cell receptor beta chains from a single sample sequenced in a study of regulatory and conventional T cells in RAG deficiency. Using immunoSEQ multiplex PCR, the repertoire was profiled, and TCRdb retains in-frame clones only, with some absent. Of 29,000 or so clones listed, around 96% are singletons. Blood CD4+ CD25-low CD127-high conventional T cells supplied the genomic DNA template. This sample was also put to use in a study of regulatory T cells. Per that study: The primer mix had 52 TRBV and 13 TRBJ primers.

What was sequenced was CD25- CD4+ T cells sorted from blood. These TCRs come from a human donor in good health.

The chain couples TRBV11-3 to TRBJ2-1, with 8 bases fitting TRBD2. CDR3 length equals 14 residues. J lost 8 bases, V lost 5 bases, and 8 bases had no gene match. Per germline, CDR1 SGHNT and CDR2 YENEEA. This CDR3 is CASSRGQRGYEQFF. In DNA, the CDR3 is TGTGCCAGCAGCCGGGGGCAGCGGGGGTATGAGCAGTTCTTC. The complete variable domain, with remaining parts taken from reference TRBV11-3 and TRBJ2-1, reads EAGVVQSPRYKIIEKKQPVAFWCNPISGHNTLYWYLQNLGQGPELLIRYENEEAVDDSQLPKDRFSAERLKGVDSTLKIQPAELGDSAVYLCASSRGQRGYEQFFGPGTRLTVL.

This sequence joins TRBV7-3 and TRBJ2-7; D perhaps matches TRBD1 (6 bases). Trimming shortened V by 2 bases and J by 4 bases, and 12 bases separated the two germline ends. The CDR3 runs to 14 residues. Germline V gives CDR1 SGHTA, CDR2 FQGTGA. CDR3 bases: TGTGCCAGCAGCTTAGGGGGCATTCTTTACGAGCAGTACTTC. Translation gives CASSLGGILYEQYF.

A single count supports this clone. This chain links TRBV30 with TRBJ2-5; the D gene is possibly TRBD1 (5 bases). The CDR3 totals 14 residues. From germline, CDR1 is GTSNPN and CDR2 SVGIG (reference sequence). Trimming took off 0 bases at V and 2 bases at J, with 10 bases between the two ends. CDR3 sequence: CAWSVGRVQETQYF. CDR3 coding DNA: TGTGCCTGGAGTGTAGGCAGGGTGCAAGAGACCCAGTACTTC. Together with reference TRBV30 and TRBJ2-5, the CDR3 gives the full variable domain: SQTIHQWPATLVQPVGSPLSLECTVEGTSNPNLYWYRQAAGRGLQLLFYSVGIGQISSEVPQNLSASRPQDRQFILSSKKLLLSDSGFYLCAWSVGRVQETQYFGPGTRLLVL.

The chain links TRBV30 to TRBJ2-7; 10 nucleotides match TRBD1. The CDR3 covers 14 residues. J was trimmed by 2 bases and V by 3 bases; bases with no gene match: 4. CDR1 GTSNPN and CDR2 SVGIG come from the germline V gene (reference sequence). CDR3 protein: CAWSGQGGTYEQYF. Here the CDR3 DNA reads TGTGCCTGGAGCGGACAGGGGGGGACCTACGAGCAGTACTTC.

To note about this clone: The identical CDR3 is also encoded by other nucleotide sequences in the sample. V gene TRBV11-2 combines with J gene TRBJ2-7, with 8 positions matching TRBD1. The germline CDR1 and CDR2 sequences are SGHAT and FQNNGV. Trimming cost V 1 base and J 6 bases; bases outside gene matches: 8. There are 15 residues in the CDR3. The CDR3 DNA reads as TGTGCCAGCAGCTTAGTTCAGGCAGGGGGCGCCGAGCAGTACTTC. This sequence encodes CASSLVQAGGAEQYF.